A single sample is the source of the 24 T cell receptor beta chains below, sequenced in a study of blood T cell repertoires in COVID-19. The repertoire was sequenced with immunoSEQ multiplex PCR; TCRdb's copy has only in-frame clones and lacks some. Of about 180,000 clones in the sample, 81% are singletons; the top ten hold roughly 5%. The sequenced sample was PBMCs or T cells enriched from blood (not recorded which). The origin of the receptors is a woman aged 40 to 50 with acute COVID-19.

This clone was seen a handful of times. The V gene is TRBV6-5, the J gene TRBJ1-2; D might be TRBD1 (5 bases). The V gene lost 10 bases and the J gene lost 2 bases, with 14 bases spanning the gap. Germline V gene lookup returns CDR1 MNHEY and CDR2 SVGAGI. The CDR3 spans 13 residues. In nucleotides, the CDR3 is TGTGCCACCGAACTACAGGCCAACTATGGCTACACCTTC. Translated, it gives CATELQANYGYTF.

The V call is TRBV5-6, the J call TRBJ1-1; 7 positions match TRBD1. V lost 5 bases to trimming and J lost 3 bases; unmatched junction nucleotides: 10. The CDR3 has 15 amino acids. Germline V gives CDR1 SGHDT, CDR2 YYEEEE. The CDR3 region has the DNA TGTGCCAGCAGGCCTACAGGGGCGGCGGACACTGAAGCTTTCTTT. It yields the protein CASRPTGAADTEAFF.

This clone occurred once. V gene TRBV5-1 combines with J gene TRBJ2-3; no clear D gene. The CDR3 length is 14 residues. CDR1 and CDR2 from the germline V gene are SGHRS and YFSETQ. V was pared by 9 bases and J by 1 base, with 15 bases between. Here the CDR3 DNA reads TGCGCCACCAAATGGAGTACTGGCACAGATACGCAGTATTTT. It encodes CATKWSTGTDTQYF. The whole variable domain, remainder taken from reference TRBV5-1 and TRBJ2-3, is KAGVTQTPRYLIKTRGQQVTLSCSPISGHRSVSWYQQTPGQGLQFLFEYFSETQRNKGNFPGRFSGRQFSNSRSEMNVSTLELGDSALYLCATKWSTGTDTQYFGPGTRLTVL.

V and J are TRBV19 and TRBJ1-1; a possible D gene is TRBD1 (6 bases). V shed 5 bases and J shed 3 bases, with 13 bases lying between them. The CDR3 is 14 residues long. Germline V CDR1 and CDR2: LNHDA, SQIVND (reference sequence). The CDR3: CASSRTGTDTEAFF. In DNA, the CDR3 is TGTGCCAGTAGTCGAACAGGGACCGACACTGAAGCTTTCTTT.

This clone was recorded only once. The gene calls are TRBV19 and TRBJ2-3, with D maybe TRBD2 (5 bases). V shed 3 bases and J shed 4 bases, with 38 bases lying between them. CDR3 length equals 23 residues. CDR1 is LNHDA and CDR2 is SQIVND in the germline V gene (reference sequence). The CDR3 nucleotides are TGTGCCAGTAGTATTCGGGAAGCCCTGCCAGAGACACCCTTTAGACCCAGACCAGATACGCAGTATTTT. It specifies CASSIREALPETPFRPRPDTQYF.

This clone was recorded many times. CDR3 in amino acids: CASSEPPAASTDTQYF. Here the CDR3 DNA reads TGTGCCAGCAGTGAACCCCCAGCGGCTAGCACAGATACGCAGTATTTT. This chain links TRBV6-1 with TRBJ2-3, with D perhaps TRBD2 (5 bases). The CDR3 has 16 residues. Trimming removed 2 bases from V and 0 bases from J, with 12 bases in between. The germline gives CDR1 MNHNS, CDR2 SASEGT.

V and J are TRBV7-8 and TRBJ1-1; possibly TRBD1 for D (5 bases). Germline assignment: CDR1 SGHVS and CDR2 FQNEAQ. CDR3 length: 13 residues. Trimming cost V 5 bases and J 1 base, with 8 bases left between them. The DNA of the CDR3 is TGTGCCAGCAGCGCAGACAGGAACACTGAAGCTTTCTTT. Protein: CASSADRNTEAFF. Together with reference TRBV7-8 and TRBJ1-1, the CDR3 gives the full variable domain: GAGVSQSPRYKVAKRGQDVALRCDPISGHVSLFWYQQALGQGPEFLTYFQNEAQLDKSGLPSDRFFAERPEGSVSTLKIQRTQQEDSAVYLCASSADRNTEAFFGQGTRLTVV.

The CDR3 bases are TGTGCCAGCAGCTTGTCTGGAGCGACCGGACTAGCAAAATTTTTCTTC. Translated: CASSLSGATGLAKFFF. The V gene is TRBV5-4, the J gene TRBJ2-1; TRBD2 agrees at 8 bases. Germline lookup yields CDR1 SGHNT and CDR2 YYREEE (reference sequence). The V and J ends lost 1 base and 16 bases, in that order; junction bases with no gene match: 19. The CDR3 sequence is 16 residues long.

The chain combines TRBV12-5 with TRBJ1-4; no definite D call. Trimming removed 3 bases from V and 7 bases from J, with 6 bases in between. Germline V gene sequence: CDR1 LGHNT, CDR2 FRNRAP. The CDR3 spans 12 residues. The CDR3 nucleotides read TGTGCTAGTGGTTTTTACGGTGAAAAACTGTTTTTT. Encoded protein: CASGFYGEKLFF.

The V gene is TRBV2, the J gene TRBJ1-5; D is uncertain. The CDR3 is 12 amino acids. Per the germline V gene, CDR1 is SNHLY and CDR2 is FYNNEI. Trimming stripped 4 bases from V and 9 bases from J, with 10 bases between. The CDR3 sequence: CASSAAVGPQHF. The DNA of the CDR3 is TGTGCCAGCAGTGCGGCGGTGGGGCCCCAGCATTTT.

A remark on this clone: This CDR3 is also generated by other DNA sequences in the sample. The chain uses TRBV7-9 and TRBJ1-4, with TRBD1 matching over 7 bases. The CDR3 is made up of 14 amino acids. Germline V gives CDR1 SEHNR, CDR2 FQNEAQ (reference sequence). The junction had 5 bases not matched to a gene; V was cut back by 2 bases and J by 8 bases. CDR3 DNA: TGTGCCAGCAGCTTAAGGCAGGGGGACGAAAAACTGTTTTTT. As protein: CASSLRQGDEKLFF.

This chain uses TRBV21-1 with TRBJ2-7; the table's TRBD2 call for D was not verified on the DNA. TRBV21-1 is a pseudogene. The CDR3 loop spans 16 amino acids. This CDR3 reads CASSFERDFSSYEQYV. The DNA of the CDR3 is TGTGCCAGCAGCTTCGAGAGGGACTTTAGCTCCTACGAGCAGTACGTC.

The CDR3 DNA is TGTGCCAGCAGTTACTCGCCCGGGAGGGTAGAGACCCAGTACTTC. As protein: CASSYSPGRVETQYF. V gene TRBV6-5 combines with J gene TRBJ2-5; 8 nucleotides match TRBD2. The germline V gene has CDR1 MNHEY and CDR2 SVGAGI. The CDR3 contains 15 residues. V trimming: 0 bases; J trimming: 4 bases; junction bases outside the gene matches: 4.

The chain is built from TRBV18 and TRBJ2-2; TRBD1 matches 9 bases. The junction had 11 bases not matched to a gene; V was cut back by 5 bases and J by 4 bases. CDR3 length equals 17 residues. CDR1 is KGHSH, CDR2 LQKENI, per germline. This CDR3 is CASSSGVQGAGTGELFF. In nucleotides, the CDR3 is TGTGCCAGCTCATCGGGGGTACAGGGGGCCGGCACCGGGGAGCTGTTTTTT.

The chain combines TRBV27 with TRBJ1-1; 9 bases map to TRBD1. In germline, CDR1 is MNHEY, CDR2 SMNVEV (reference sequence). The CDR3 is made up of 14 amino acids. The trim removed 4 bases at V and 1 base at J, leaving 1 base unmatched. The CDR3 bases are TGTGCCAGCAGTTGGGGACAGGGGAACACTGAAGCTTTCTTT. This translates into CASSWGQGNTEAFF.

This clone has a single count. J is TRBJ2-7 and V is TRBV9, with TRBD2 matching 10 bases. The CDR3 is 15 residues long. V lost 0 bases, J lost 3 bases, and 3 bases stayed unmatched. Germline-derived CDR1 and CDR2 are SGDLS and YYNGEE. The DNA for the CDR3 is TGTGCCAGCAGCGTAGAGAGCGGGAGGGTCTACGAGCAGTACTTC. Translation: CASSVESGRVYEQYF.

This sequence joins TRBV2 and TRBJ1-6, with D maybe TRBD1 (5 bases). V was shortened by 6 bases and J by 7 bases, with 22 bases between the two germline ends. The CDR3 is made up of 17 amino acids. Germline CDR1 and CDR2: SNHLY and FYNNEI. CDR3 coding DNA: TGTGCCAGCAGGACCCCGGAAGCAGGGCGTGGAAATTCACCCCTCCACTTT. Its protein product is CASRTPEAGRGNSPLHF.

The rearrangement joins TRBV7-8 to TRBJ1-1; D perhaps matches TRBD1 (6 bases). CDR1 is SGHVS and CDR2 is FQNEAQ in the germline V gene. V gave up 4 bases and J gave up 4 bases, with 16 bases separating them. The CDR3 contains 15 residues. This chain's CDR3 is CASSSLTGKSTEAFF. The CDR3 DNA reads as TGTGCCAGCAGCTCCTTAACAGGGAAGAGCACTGAAGCTTTCTTT.

Concerning this clone: In the same sample, other DNA sequences code for this CDR3. The genes are TRBV9 and TRBJ2-3; D is unclear. This CDR3 is 12 amino acids long. V lost 4 bases, J lost 0 bases, and 3 bases lay in between. CDR1 SGDLS and CDR2 YYNGEE come from the germline V gene. The CDR3, as DNA: TGTGCCAGCAGCCTAAGCACAGATACGCAGTATTTT. This translates into CASSLSTDTQYF.

The DNA for the CDR3 is TGTGCCAGCAGCTTAGCAGGGGCGGCTGAAGCTTTCTTT. Amino acids: CASSLAGAAEAFF. The chain recombines TRBV5-4 with TRBJ1-1, with D possibly TRBD1 on 6 matching bases. CDR3 length: 13 residues. V dropped 2 bases and J dropped 6 bases, with 11 bases sitting between them. Germline V gene sequence: CDR1 SGHNT, CDR2 YYREEE (reference sequence).

This clone was observed a single time. This chain links TRBV6-5 with TRBJ2-7; TRBD2 matches at 8 bases. The germline V gene has CDR1 MNHEY and CDR2 SVGAGI. There are 16 residues in the CDR3. Trimming removed 0 bases from V and 9 bases from J; junction bases left unmatched: 13. The CDR3 region has the DNA TGTGCCAGCAGTTACTCACAGGCGGGGGGCGCAATGGGGCAGTACTTC. Translating gives CASSYSQAGGAMGQYF.

This clone was seen only a few times. This chain joins TRBV7-8 and TRBJ2-1; D possibly corresponds to TRBD2 (6 bases). Germline CDR1 reads SGHVS; CDR2 reads FQNEAQ. The length of the CDR3 is 17 residues. Trimming took 2 bases from V and 4 from J, leaving 18 bases between them. CDR3 sequence: CASSLYSLGSGYNEQFF. As DNA, the CDR3 is TGTGCCAGCAGCTTATATTCTCTCGGTAGCGGATACAATGAGCAGTTCTTC.

This chain links TRBV2 with TRBJ1-3, with TRBD1 matching over 7 bases. The CDR3 is 13 amino acids. The junction had 3 bases not matched to a gene; V was cut back by 4 bases and J by 6 bases. Per germline, CDR1 SNHLY and CDR2 FYNNEI. This chain's CDR3 is CASSVGQQNTIYF. As DNA, the CDR3 is TGTGCCAGCAGTGTGGGACAGCAAAACACCATATATTTT. The whole variable domain, filled in from reference TRBV2 and TRBJ1-3, reads EPEVTQTPSHQVTQMGQEVILRCVPISNHLYFYWYRQILGQKVEFLVSFYNNEISEKSEIFDDQFSVERPDGSNFTLKIRSTKLEDSAMYFCASSVGQQNTIYFGEGSWLTVV.

The V call is TRBV24-1, the J call TRBJ1-1; D ambiguous. V lost 4 bases to trimming and J lost 1 base, with 6 bases between them. This CDR3 has 13 amino acids. Germline CDR1 and CDR2: KGHDR and SFDVKD. The CDR3 sequence: CATSDSTNTEAFF. The CDR3 DNA reads as TGTGCCACCAGTGACAGTACGAACACTGAAGCTTTCTTT.